The sequence of this T cell receptor beta chain was determined in a study of OX40 agonist ivuxolimab in advanced cancers. The repertoire was sequenced with immunoSEQ multiplex PCR; TCRdb's copy has only in-frame clones and lacks some. Of more than 45,000 clones listed, approximately 91% are singletons. The sequence derives from an adult with an advanced solid tumor such as melanoma, head and neck, liver or kidney cancer. The material sequenced was CD4+ or CD8+ T cells sorted from blood, taken in a trial of the OX40 agonist ivuxolimab.

For the CDR3, the DNA is TGTGCCAGCAACCTAAATGGCCCGTCCGGCAATGAGCAGTTCTTC. Translation: CASNLNGPSGNEQFF. The V call is TRBV6-6, the J call TRBJ2-1; D gene uncertain. The CDR3 extends over 15 amino acids. The ends were cut back, 7 bases at V and 6 bases at J, with 19 bases in the middle. CDR1 and CDR2 (germline): MNHNY, SVGAGI (reference sequence).